The source of this TCR beta chain is a study of blood T cell repertoires in COVID-19. Study summary: Sample material is recorded as cDNA or gDNA derived from T cells, B-cell-depleted T cells, or PBMCs.

CDR3 length: 15 residues. The germline V gene encodes CDR1 MNHNY and CDR2 SVGAGI (reference sequence). After removal of 4 bases from V and 6 bases from J, the junction contained 7 bases not matched to a gene. Original data processing: The assay estimated nucleated cells by amplifying reference gene primers. TCRdb keeps only in-frame clones here, not all; method: immunoSEQ multiplex PCR. V and J calls and clone size follow that table, whereas D and trimming were derived from the DNA. The sample includes just under 350,000 clones, roughly 86% of them seen just once. Sequencing input: peripheral blood. The V and J genes are TRBV6-6 and TRBJ2-1; 9 bases line up with TRBD2. This TCR came from a woman between 65 and 79 years old with COVID-19, enrolled during active disease. The CDR3 reads CASSFPGTSRNEQFF. Written as DNA, the CDR3 is TGTGCCAGCAGTTTCCCCGGGACTAGCCGCAATGAGCAGTTCTTC.